This T cell receptor beta chain was captured in a study of T cell changes during pregnancy in multiple sclerosis (dated by TCRdb to between 2017 and 2020). Regarding the research as a whole: Changes in the T cell repertoire over the course of pregnancy were examined in this study in women with multiple sclerosis.

The library was prepared using the immunoSEQ multiplex PCR assay. TCRdb obtained this table from immuneACCESS and retained in-frame rearrangements with V and J assigned. These tables miss some clones; where compared with another copy, unresolved V genes account for less than half of the shortfall, and the remainder is unexplained. In this sample the table shows approximately 70,000 clones, under 95% of which occur a single time. The ten largest clones take up about 1.6% of the sample. CDR1 MNHEY and CDR2 SMNVEV are derived from the germline V gene (reference sequence). The CDR3 holds 15 amino acids from the cysteine to the phenylalanine. Only the CDR3 part of the read is kept: 45 bases, read in frame from the first base. V is cut by 5 bases and J by 3 bases, and the space between the germline ends is 17 bases. Of note for this clone: Its cognate antigen has yet to be identified. The record has no base qualities; no much larger clone is one base away.

The source material was peripheral blood, sampled after pregnancy. The receptor comes from a female donor with multiple sclerosis, enrolled in a pregnancy study. This chain is built from TRBV27 and TRBJ2-7; the D gene identity is not certain. At the DNA level, the sequence is TGTGCCAGCAGTCCTCGCTTGAGTAACCACTACGAGCAGTACTTC. This yields the protein CASSPRLSNHYEQYF.